The 11 T cell receptor beta chains below come from one sample, sequenced in a study of blood T cell repertoires in COVID-19. Profiling relied on immunoSEQ multiplex PCR, and the TCRdb table lists in-frame clones only, not all of them. This table holds some 120,000 clones, around 91% found once. Material for sequencing was peripheral blood. The receptor source for this set is a man between 65 and 85 years old with active or convalescent COVID-19.

V and J are TRBV28 and TRBJ2-1, with 8 bases that match TRBD2. Per germline, CDR1 MDHEN and CDR2 SYDVKM. The CDR3 extends over 15 amino acids. Germline trimming cut 6 bases from V and 8 bases from J; bases unmatched to any gene: 12. This CDR3 is CASRFSGITVDEQFF. The CDR3 DNA sequence: TGTGCCAGCAGGTTTAGCGGGATTACAGTCGATGAGCAGTTCTTC.

The chain links TRBV30 to TRBJ2-5; D possibly corresponds to TRBD2 (6 bases). The germline CDR1 and CDR2 sequences are GTSNPN and SVGIG (reference sequence). Trimming cost V 5 bases and J 1 base, with 8 bases left between them. The length of the CDR3 is 12 residues. Written as DNA, the CDR3 is TGTGCCTGGGGGGACTCCCAAGAGACCCAGTACTTC. Translation gives CAWGDSQETQYF.

The rearrangement uses TRBV7-9 and TRBJ2-5, with 7 bases that match TRBD2. The V segment lost 5 bases and the J segment 2 bases; nucleotides outside the gene matches: 8. Germline V lookup: CDR1 SEHNR, CDR2 FQNEAQ (reference sequence). This CDR3 is 15 amino acids long. The CDR3 bases are TGTGCCAGCAGCACTAGCGTCGGGAGGCAAGAGACCCAGTACTTC. Its translation: CASSTSVGRQETQYF.

V usage is TRBV10-2 and J usage is TRBJ2-3; weak D call: TRBD1 (5 bases). This CDR3 comprises 17 residues. The V gene's germline CDR1 is WSHSY and CDR2 SAAADI. Trimming removed 4 bases at V and 2 bases at J, with 19 bases between. The CDR3 DNA follows: TGCGCCAGCAGTGGGGGTGGGGCGCAATTGACCACAGATACGCAGTATTTT. Its translation: CASSGGGAQLTTDTQYF.

CDR3 nucleotides: TGTGCCAGCAGTTCCATCGGGACAGGGGAAGCAGATACGCAGTATTTT. Its translation: CASSSIGTGEADTQYF. The chain joins TRBV28 to TRBJ2-3, with 10 bases lining up with TRBD1. Unmatched junction bases numbered 8, after V lost 4 bases and J lost 4 bases. The CDR3 runs to 16 residues. CDR1 MDHEN and CDR2 SYDVKM come from the germline V gene.

V is TRBV28 and J is TRBJ1-6; no clear D. Trimming took 5 bases from V and 7 from J, leaving 12 bases between them. The length of the CDR3 is 14 residues. CDR1 is MDHEN and CDR2 is SYDVKM in the germline V gene. CDR3: CASSRTGGNSPLHF. CDR3 nucleotide sequence: TGTGCCAGCAGTCGGACGGGAGGGAATTCACCCCTCCACTTT.

The CDR3 spells CASSYLAGTSTDTQYF. The CDR3 nucleotides are TGTGCCAGCAGTTATCTAGCGGGGACTAGCACAGATACGCAGTATTTT. The chain has TRBV6-6 and TRBJ2-3, with TRBD2 identical over 9 bases. This CDR3 comprises 16 residues. Looked up from germline, CDR1 is MNHNY and CDR2 is SVGAGI (reference sequence). The V and J ends lost 3 bases and 0 bases, in that order; junction bases with no gene match: 4.

J is TRBJ2-1 and V is TRBV6-2 or TRBV6-3; tentatively, D is TRBD1 (6 bases). This CDR3 has 12 amino acids. The V gene's germline CDR1 is MNHEY and CDR2 SVGEGT. Trimming shortened V by 5 bases and J by 9 bases, and 11 bases separated the two germline ends. DNA for the CDR3: TGTGCCAGCAGTCTACAGGGACGTGAGCAGTTCTTC. Protein sequence: CASSLQGREQFF.

The chain combines TRBV4-1 with TRBJ2-2, with TRBD2 as a possible D gene (6 bases). The CDR3 length is 16 residues. Trimming removed 3 bases at V and 6 bases at J, with 17 bases between. Germline V gives CDR1 MGHRA, CDR2 YSYEKL. CDR3 region: CASSQGLGTFSGELFF. For the CDR3, the DNA is TGCGCCAGCAGCCAGGGTCTCGGGACTTTCTCCGGGGAGCTGTTTTTT.

DNA for the CDR3: TGTGCCAGTAGTAGCCCAGCGGGAGCCTTACAAGAGACCCAGTACTTC. Protein product: CASSSPAGALQETQYF. This rearrangement joins TRBV19 to TRBJ2-5; 8 nucleotides line up with TRBD2. With 4 bases clipped from V and 2 bases from J, the junction kept 9 bases outside the gene matches. The CDR3 contains 16 residues. Germline loops: CDR1 LNHDA, CDR2 SQIVND (reference sequence).

The V and J genes are TRBV19 and TRBJ2-7; 8 bases fit TRBD1. The CDR3 extends over 17 amino acids. Germline V gives CDR1 LNHDA, CDR2 SQIVND (reference sequence). V lost 3 bases to trimming and J lost 3 bases; unmatched junction nucleotides: 13. This CDR3 reads CASSIAGTGPHDYEQYF. CDR3 nucleotide sequence: TGTGCCAGTAGTATCGCCGGGACAGGCCCACACGACTACGAGCAGTACTTC.